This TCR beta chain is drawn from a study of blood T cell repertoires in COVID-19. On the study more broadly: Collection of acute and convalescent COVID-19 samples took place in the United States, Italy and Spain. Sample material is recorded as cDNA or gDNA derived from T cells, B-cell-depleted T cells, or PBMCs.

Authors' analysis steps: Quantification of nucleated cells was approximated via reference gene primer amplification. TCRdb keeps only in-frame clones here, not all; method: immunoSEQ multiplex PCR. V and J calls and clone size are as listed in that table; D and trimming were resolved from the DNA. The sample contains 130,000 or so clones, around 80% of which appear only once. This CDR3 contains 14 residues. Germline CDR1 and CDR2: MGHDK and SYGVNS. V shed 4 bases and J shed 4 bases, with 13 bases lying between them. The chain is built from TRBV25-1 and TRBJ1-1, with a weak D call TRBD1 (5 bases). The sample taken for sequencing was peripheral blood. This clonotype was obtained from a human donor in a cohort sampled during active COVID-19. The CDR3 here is CASSAAGRGTEAFF. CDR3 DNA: TGTGCCAGCAGTGCTGCAGGGCGCGGCACTGAAGCTTTCTTT.